The sample holds one count of the clone carrying this T cell receptor beta chain. This record belongs to a study of spatial heterogeneity in lung cancer. V lost 1 base, J lost 0 bases, and 7 bases stayed unmatched. The CDR3 spans 17 residues. The germline V gene encodes CDR1 SGHTA and CDR2 FQGNSA. As to time point: sample taken at primary tumor resection. TCRdb itself ran the 5' RACE reads through MiXCR, one entry per CDR3 protein. The sample lists under 25,000 distinct CDR3 sequences; approximately 7% were seen once. V is TRBV7-2 and J is TRBJ2-7; 9 bases agree with TRBD2. The material sequenced was PBMCs, taken at surgery. This receptor was identified in a male donor with early-stage non-small cell lung cancer. The CDR3 protein is CASSLVSSGTSSYEQYF. The CDR3 nucleotides read TGTGCCAGCAGCTTAGTCTCTAGCGGGACTAGCTCCTACGAGCAGTACTTC.